This T cell receptor (beta chain) was sequenced in a study of metastatic and nonmetastatic thyroid tumors. The germline CDR1 and CDR2 sequences are MNHEY and SVGEGT. The CDR3 has 10 amino acids. Trimming pared 3 bases from V and 12 bases from J, leaving 8 bases between. Not a single patient had been given any form of treatment at any point before undergoing thyroid surgery. MiXCR was used by TCRdb to re-call the PCR reads. This table holds thousands of clones, roughly a third found once. Material for sequencing was adjacent normal tissue. The receptor comes from a female donor with papillary thyroid cancer or a benign thyroid nodule (not recorded which). Some clones in this sample may be carry-over from other donors' samples. V gene TRBV6-2 or TRBV6-3 combines with J gene TRBJ1-1; D ambiguous. The CDR3 nucleotides are TGTGCCAGCAGTTATGGGGAAACTTTCTTT. Encoded protein: CASSYGETFF.